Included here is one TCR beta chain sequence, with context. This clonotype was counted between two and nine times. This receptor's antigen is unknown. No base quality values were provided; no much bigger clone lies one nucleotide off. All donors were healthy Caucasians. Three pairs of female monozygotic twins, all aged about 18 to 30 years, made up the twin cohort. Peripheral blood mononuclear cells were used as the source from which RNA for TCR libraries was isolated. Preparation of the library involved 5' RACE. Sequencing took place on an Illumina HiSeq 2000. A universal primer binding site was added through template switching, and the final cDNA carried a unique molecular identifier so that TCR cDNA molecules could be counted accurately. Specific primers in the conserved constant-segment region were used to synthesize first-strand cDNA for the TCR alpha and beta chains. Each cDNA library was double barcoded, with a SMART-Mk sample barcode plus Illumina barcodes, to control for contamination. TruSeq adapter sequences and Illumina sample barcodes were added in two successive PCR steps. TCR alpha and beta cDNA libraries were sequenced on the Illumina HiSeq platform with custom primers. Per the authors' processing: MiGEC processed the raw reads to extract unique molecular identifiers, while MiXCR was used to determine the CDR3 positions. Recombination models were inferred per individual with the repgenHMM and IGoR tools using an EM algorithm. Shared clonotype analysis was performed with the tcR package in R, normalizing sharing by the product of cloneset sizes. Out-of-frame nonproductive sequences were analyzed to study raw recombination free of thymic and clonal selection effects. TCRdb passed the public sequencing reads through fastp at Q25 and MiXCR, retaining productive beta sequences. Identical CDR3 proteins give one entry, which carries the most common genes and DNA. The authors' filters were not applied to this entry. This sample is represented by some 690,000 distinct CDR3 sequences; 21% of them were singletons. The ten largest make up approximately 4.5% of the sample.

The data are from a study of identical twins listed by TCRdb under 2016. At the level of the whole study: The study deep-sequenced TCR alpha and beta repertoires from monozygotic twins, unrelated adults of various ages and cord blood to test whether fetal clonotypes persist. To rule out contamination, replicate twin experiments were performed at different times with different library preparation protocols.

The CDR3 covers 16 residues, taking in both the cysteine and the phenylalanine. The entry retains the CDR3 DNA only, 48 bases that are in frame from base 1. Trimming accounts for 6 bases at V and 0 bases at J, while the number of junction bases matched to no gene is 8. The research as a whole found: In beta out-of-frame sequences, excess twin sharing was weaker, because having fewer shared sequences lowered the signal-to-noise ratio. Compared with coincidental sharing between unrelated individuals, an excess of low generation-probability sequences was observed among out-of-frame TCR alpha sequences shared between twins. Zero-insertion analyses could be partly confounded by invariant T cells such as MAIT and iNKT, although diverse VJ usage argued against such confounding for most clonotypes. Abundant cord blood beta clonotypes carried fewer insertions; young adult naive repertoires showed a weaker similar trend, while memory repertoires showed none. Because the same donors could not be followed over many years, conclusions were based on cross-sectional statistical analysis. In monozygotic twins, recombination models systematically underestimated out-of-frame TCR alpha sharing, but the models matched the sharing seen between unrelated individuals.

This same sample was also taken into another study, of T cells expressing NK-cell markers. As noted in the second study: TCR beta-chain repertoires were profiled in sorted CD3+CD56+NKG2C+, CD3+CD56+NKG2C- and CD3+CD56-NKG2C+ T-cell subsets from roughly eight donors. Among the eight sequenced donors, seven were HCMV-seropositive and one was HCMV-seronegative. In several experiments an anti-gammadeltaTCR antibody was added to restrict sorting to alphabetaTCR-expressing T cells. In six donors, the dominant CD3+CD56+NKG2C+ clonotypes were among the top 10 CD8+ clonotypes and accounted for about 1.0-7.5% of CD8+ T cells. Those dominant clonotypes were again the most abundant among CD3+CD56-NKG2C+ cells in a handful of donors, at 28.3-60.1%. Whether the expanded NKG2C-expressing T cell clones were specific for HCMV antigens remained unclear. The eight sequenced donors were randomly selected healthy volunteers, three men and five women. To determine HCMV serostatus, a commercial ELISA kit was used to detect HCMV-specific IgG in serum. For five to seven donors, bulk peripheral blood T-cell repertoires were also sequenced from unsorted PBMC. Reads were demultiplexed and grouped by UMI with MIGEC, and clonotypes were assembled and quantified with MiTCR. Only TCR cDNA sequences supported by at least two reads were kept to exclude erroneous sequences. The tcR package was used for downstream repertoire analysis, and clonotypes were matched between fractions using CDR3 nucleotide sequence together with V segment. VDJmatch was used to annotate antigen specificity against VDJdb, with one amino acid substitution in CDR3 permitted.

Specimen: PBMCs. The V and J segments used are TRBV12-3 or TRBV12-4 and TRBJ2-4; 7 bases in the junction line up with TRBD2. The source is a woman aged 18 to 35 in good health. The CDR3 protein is CASSPISGTAKNIQYF. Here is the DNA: TGTGCCAGCAGCCCCATCAGCGGGACAGCCAAAAACATTCAGTACTTC.